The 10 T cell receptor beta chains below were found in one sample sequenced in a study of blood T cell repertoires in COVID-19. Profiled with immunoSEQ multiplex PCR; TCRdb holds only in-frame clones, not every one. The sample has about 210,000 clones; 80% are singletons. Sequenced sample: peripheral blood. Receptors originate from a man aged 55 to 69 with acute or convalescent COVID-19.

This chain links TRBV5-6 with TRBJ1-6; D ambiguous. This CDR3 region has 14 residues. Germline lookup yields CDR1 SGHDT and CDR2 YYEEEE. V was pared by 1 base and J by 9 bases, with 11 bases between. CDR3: CASSLKWEGSPLHF. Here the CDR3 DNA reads TGTGCCAGCAGCTTGAAGTGGGAGGGTTCACCCCTCCACTTT.

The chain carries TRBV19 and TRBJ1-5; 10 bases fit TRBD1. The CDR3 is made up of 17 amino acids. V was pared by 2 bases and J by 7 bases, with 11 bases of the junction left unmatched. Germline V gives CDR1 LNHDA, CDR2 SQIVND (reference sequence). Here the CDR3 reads CASSIFSGQGVRQPQHF. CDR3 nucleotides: TGTGCCAGTAGTATATTTAGTGGACAGGGGGTCCGACAGCCCCAGCATTTT.

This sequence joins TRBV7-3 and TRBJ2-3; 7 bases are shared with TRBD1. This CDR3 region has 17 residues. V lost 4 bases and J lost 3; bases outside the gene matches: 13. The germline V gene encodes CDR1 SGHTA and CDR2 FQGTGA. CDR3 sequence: CASSSSPTGEWTDTQYF. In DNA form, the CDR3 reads TGTGCCAGCAGCTCGTCGCCAACAGGGGAATGGACAGATACGCAGTATTTT. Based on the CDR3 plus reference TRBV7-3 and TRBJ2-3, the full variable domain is GAGVSQTPSNKVTEKGKYVELRCDPISGHTALYWYRQSLGQGPEFLIYFQGTGAADDSGLPNDRFFAVRPEGSVSTLKIQRTERGDSAVYLCASSSSPTGEWTDTQYFGPGTRLTVL.

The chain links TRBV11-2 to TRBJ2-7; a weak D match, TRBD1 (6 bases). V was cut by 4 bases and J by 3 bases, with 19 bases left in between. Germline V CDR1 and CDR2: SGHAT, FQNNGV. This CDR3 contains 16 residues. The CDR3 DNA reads TGTGCCAGCAGCTCGCTAACCCACAGGGCTTACTACGAGCAGTACTTC. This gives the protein CASSSLTHRAYYEQYF.

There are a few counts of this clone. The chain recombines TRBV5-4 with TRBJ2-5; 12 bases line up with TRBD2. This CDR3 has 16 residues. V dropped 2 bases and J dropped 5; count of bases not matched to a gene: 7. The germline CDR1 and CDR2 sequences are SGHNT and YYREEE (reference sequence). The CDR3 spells CASSLLAGGLRETQYF. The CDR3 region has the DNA TGTGCCAGCAGCTTACTAGCGGGGGGTCTCCGGGAGACCCAGTACTTC.

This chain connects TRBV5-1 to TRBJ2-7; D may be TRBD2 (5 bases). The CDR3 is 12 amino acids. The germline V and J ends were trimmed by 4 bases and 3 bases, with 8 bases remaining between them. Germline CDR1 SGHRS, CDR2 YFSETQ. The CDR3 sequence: CASSVDYYEQYF. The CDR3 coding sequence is TGCGCCAGCAGCGTAGACTACTACGAGCAGTACTTC. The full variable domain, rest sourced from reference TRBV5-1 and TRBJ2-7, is KAGVTQTPRYLIKTRGQQVTLSCSPISGHRSVSWYQQTPGQGLQFLFEYFSETQRNKGNFPGRFSGRQFSNSRSEMNVSTLELGDSALYLCASSVDYYEQYFGPGTRLTVT.

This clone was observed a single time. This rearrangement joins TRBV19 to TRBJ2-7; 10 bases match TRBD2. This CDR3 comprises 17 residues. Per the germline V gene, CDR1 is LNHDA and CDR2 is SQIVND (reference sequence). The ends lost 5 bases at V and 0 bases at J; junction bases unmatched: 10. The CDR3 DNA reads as TGTGCCAGTAGTTTCACCCCTAGCGGGGGATTCTCCTACGAGCAGTACTTC. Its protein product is CASSFTPSGGFSYEQYF. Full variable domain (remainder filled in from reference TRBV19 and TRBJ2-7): DGGITQSPKYLFRKEGQNVTLSCEQNLNHDAMYWYRQDPGQGLRLIYYSQIVNDFQKGDIAEGYSVSREKKESFPLTVTSAQKNPTAFYLCASSFTPSGGFSYEQYFGPGTRLTVT.

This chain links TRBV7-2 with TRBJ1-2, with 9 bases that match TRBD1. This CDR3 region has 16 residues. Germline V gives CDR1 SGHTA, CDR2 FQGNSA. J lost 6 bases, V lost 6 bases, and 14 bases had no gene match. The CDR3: CASRLGGGTGGNGYTF. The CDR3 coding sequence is TGTGCCAGCAGGCTCGGGGGGGGCACAGGGGGCAATGGCTACACCTTC.

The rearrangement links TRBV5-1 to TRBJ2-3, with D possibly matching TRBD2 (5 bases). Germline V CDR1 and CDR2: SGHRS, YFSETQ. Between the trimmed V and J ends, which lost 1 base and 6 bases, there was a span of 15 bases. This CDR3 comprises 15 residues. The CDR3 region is CASSLFGRATDTQYF. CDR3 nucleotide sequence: TGCGCCAGCAGCTTGTTTGGGCGGGCGACTGATACGCAGTATTTT.

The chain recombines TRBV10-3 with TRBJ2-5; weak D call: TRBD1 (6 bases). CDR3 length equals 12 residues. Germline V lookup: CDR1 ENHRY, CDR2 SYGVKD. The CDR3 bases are TGTGCGATCTCTGGGGGCCCAGAGACCCAGTACTTC. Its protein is CAISGGPETQYF.